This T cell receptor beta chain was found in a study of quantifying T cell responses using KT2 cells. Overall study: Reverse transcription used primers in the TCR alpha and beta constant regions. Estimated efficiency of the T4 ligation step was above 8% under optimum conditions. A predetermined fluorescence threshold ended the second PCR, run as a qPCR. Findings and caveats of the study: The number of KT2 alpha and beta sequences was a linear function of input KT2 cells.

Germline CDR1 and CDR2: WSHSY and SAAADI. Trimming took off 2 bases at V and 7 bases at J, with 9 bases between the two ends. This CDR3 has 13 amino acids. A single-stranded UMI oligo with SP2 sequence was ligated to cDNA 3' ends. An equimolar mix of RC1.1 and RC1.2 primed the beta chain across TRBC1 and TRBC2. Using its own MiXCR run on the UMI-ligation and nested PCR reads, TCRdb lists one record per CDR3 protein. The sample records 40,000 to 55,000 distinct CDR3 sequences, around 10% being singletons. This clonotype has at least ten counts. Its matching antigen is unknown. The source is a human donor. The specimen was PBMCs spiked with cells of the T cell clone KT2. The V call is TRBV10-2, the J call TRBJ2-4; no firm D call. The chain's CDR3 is CASSEMLRNIQYF. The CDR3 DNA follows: TGCGCCAGCAGTGAGATGCTAAGGAACATTCAGTACTTC.